This TCR beta chain was recovered during a study of blood T cell repertoires in COVID-19. Study-wide context: Donors in the United States, Italy and Spain gave samples during acute or convalescent COVID-19.

While infection was still active, Seattle patients were enrolled and then followed longitudinally. Germline CDR1 and CDR2: LNHDA and SQIVND (reference sequence). CDR3 length equals 18 residues. The V segment lost 4 bases and the J segment 1 base; nucleotides outside the gene matches: 12. Clones were sequenced by immunoSEQ multiplex PCR, and TCRdb holds only the in-frame ones, with some missing. The sample holds approximately 150,000 clones; about 85% are singletons and the top ten take about 8.1%. The sample consisted of peripheral blood. The sequence derives from a woman of 80 years or more with COVID-19, enrolled during active disease. The chain carries TRBV19 and TRBJ1-5; 8 bases are a match to TRBD1. CDR3 in amino acids: CASSSRSGGAGSNQPQHF. The DNA for the CDR3 is TGTGCCAGTAGTAGTAGGTCAGGGGGCGCGGGGAGCAATCAGCCCCAGCATTTT.